These 20 T cell receptor beta chains originate from one sample sequenced in a study of cytomegalovirus exposure and HLA in healthy donors. 60 Vbeta and 13 Jbeta primers were used in PCR. Libraries were prepared by immunoSEQ multiplex PCR; TCRdb keeps only in-frame clonotypes and omits some of them. The sample lists more than 110,000 clones, 70% occurring once. Specimen: PBMCs. These receptors were taken from a woman aged 25 to 45 in good health and CMV-seronegative.

The chain is built from TRBV9 and TRBJ2-2, with D perhaps matching TRBD1 (5 bases). There are 16 residues in the CDR3. Germline values: CDR1 SGDLS, CDR2 YYNGEE. Trimming took 1 base from V and 3 from J, leaving 13 bases between them. The CDR3 spells CASSVNSPRDTGELFF. The CDR3 region has the DNA TGTGCCAGCAGCGTAAATAGCCCCAGGGACACCGGGGAGCTGTTTTTT.

The chain recombines TRBV14 with TRBJ2-1, with 12 bases that match TRBD1. This CDR3 region has 15 residues. CDR1 SGHDN and CDR2 FVKESK come from the germline V gene. The junction had 4 bases not matched to a gene; V was cut back by 1 base and J by 9 bases. This chain's CDR3 is CASSQVGTGGGEQFF. The CDR3 coding sequence is TGTGCCAGCAGCCAAGTGGGGACAGGGGGCGGTGAGCAGTTCTTC.

V usage is TRBV28 and J usage is TRBJ1-2; TRBD1 agrees at 7 bases. Germline trimming cut 8 bases from V and 5 bases from J; bases unmatched to any gene: 8. The CDR3 spans 13 residues. Germline V lookup: CDR1 MDHEN, CDR2 SYDVKM. The CDR3 loop reads CASALGTVYGYTF. CDR3 nucleotides: TGTGCCAGCGCCCTGGGGACAGTATATGGCTACACCTTC.

This rearrangement joins TRBV4-1 to TRBJ2-5, with D perhaps TRBD2 (5 bases). This CDR3 has 15 amino acids. V was cut by 2 bases and J by 6 bases, with 16 bases left in between. Germline values: CDR1 MGHRA, CDR2 YSYEKL. CDR3 in amino acids: CASSQISGSLQTQYF. The CDR3 DNA reads TGCGCCAGCAGCCAAATATCGGGATCTCTGCAGACCCAGTACTTC.

CDR3 bases: TGTGCCAGCAGCCCAGGGACACCTTTCTCTAACACTGAAGCTTTCTTT. The encoded protein is CASSPGTPFSNTEAFF. The chain joins TRBV5-6 to TRBJ1-1; D may be TRBD1 (6 bases). Germline V gene sequence: CDR1 SGHDT, CDR2 YYEEEE. The CDR3 extends over 16 amino acids. V was pared by 4 bases and J by 2 bases, with 18 bases between.

The V and J genes are TRBV4-2 and TRBJ1-1; 12 bases are shared with TRBD1. Germline loops: CDR1 LGHNA, CDR2 YNFKEQ. The V segment lost 4 bases and the J segment 5 bases; nucleotides outside the gene matches: 8. The CDR3 length is 16 residues. This CDR3 is CASSLSRDRGRTEAFF. As DNA, the CDR3 is TGTGCCAGCAGCCTTTCCCGGGACAGGGGGCGAACTGAAGCTTTCTTT.

The chain combines TRBV19 with TRBJ2-1; tentatively, D is TRBD2 (6 bases). Germline-derived CDR1 and CDR2 are LNHDA and SQIVND (reference sequence). This CDR3 has 14 amino acids. V was trimmed by 7 bases and J by 7 bases, leaving 17 bases between them. This chain's CDR3 is CASNPNLGRNEQFF. CDR3 in DNA: TGTGCCAGTAATCCGAACCTGGGGAGGAATGAGCAGTTCTTC.

DNA of the CDR3: TGTGCCAGCAGCGTAGCTGGCGGGAGCTCCTACGAGCAGTACTTC. It codes for CASSVAGGSSYEQYF. This chain joins TRBV9 and TRBJ2-7, with 7 bases lining up with TRBD2. J gave up 0 bases and V 0 bases, and 3 bases lay outside the gene matches. The CDR3 runs to 15 residues. Germline CDR1 reads SGDLS; CDR2 reads YYNGEE.

The chain is built from TRBV7-8 and TRBJ1-5, with TRBD1 as a possible D gene (6 bases). This CDR3 has 16 amino acids. V gave up 5 bases and J gave up 3 bases, with 17 bases separating them. The germline gives CDR1 SGHVS, CDR2 FQNEAQ. The CDR3 loop reads CASSVEPWTANQPQHF. CDR3 nucleotide sequence: TGTGCCAGCAGCGTTGAGCCGTGGACAGCCAATCAGCCCCAGCATTTT. Full variable domain (outside the CDR3, taken from reference TRBV7-8 and TRBJ1-5): GAGVSQSPRYKVAKRGQDVALRCDPISGHVSLFWYQQALGQGPEFLTYFQNEAQLDKSGLPSDRFFAERPEGSVSTLKIQRTQQEDSAVYLCASSVEPWTANQPQHFGDGTRLSIL.

This rearrangement joins TRBV7-3 to TRBJ1-2; unclear D gene. CDR1 SGHTA and CDR2 FQGTGA come from the germline V gene. V lost 8 bases and J lost 0, with 10 bases in between. This CDR3 has 13 residues. CDR3 amino acids: CASGPDANYGYTF. DNA for the CDR3: TGTGCCAGCGGGCCCGATGCTAACTATGGCTACACCTTC.

This clone was observed once. A read error may produce the germline difference seen at one junction end. The chain couples TRBV9 to TRBJ2-3, with D tentatively TRBD2 (5 bases). Germline CDR1 and CDR2: SGDLS and YYNGEE. The CDR3 length is 17 residues. CDR3 DNA: TGTGCCAGCAGCCAGGTCAATGGCGTTCCTAGCACAGATGCGCAGTATTTT. Its translation: CASSQVNGVPSTDAQYF.

The V gene is TRBV4-1, the J gene TRBJ2-3; 9 bases are a match to TRBD1. Germline trimming cut 2 bases from V and 5 bases from J; bases unmatched to any gene: 5. Germline V gene lookup returns CDR1 MGHRA and CDR2 YSYEKL. The CDR3 loop spans 15 amino acids. CDR3: CASSQPDRGQDTQYF. In nucleotides, the CDR3 is TGCGCCAGCAGCCAACCGGACAGGGGACAAGATACGCAGTATTTT.

The V gene is TRBV7-9, the J gene TRBJ2-3; the match to TRBD2 covers 14 bases. Germline values: CDR1 SEHNR, CDR2 FQNEAQ (reference sequence). The CDR3 contains 17 residues. Unmatched junction bases numbered 5, after V lost 1 base and J lost 5 bases. The CDR3 loop reads CASSLGLAGGLEDTQYF. Here the CDR3 DNA reads TGTGCCAGCAGCTTAGGACTAGCGGGGGGGTTGGAAGATACGCAGTATTTT. Combining the CDR3 with reference TRBV7-9 and TRBJ2-3 gives the whole variable domain DTGVSQNPRHKITKRGQNVTFRCDPISEHNRLYWYRQTLGQGPEFLTYFQNEAQLEKSRLLSDRFSAERPKGSFSTLEIQRTEQGDSAMYLCASSLGLAGGLEDTQYFGPGTRLTVL.

The J gene is TRBJ2-5, the V gene TRBV23-1; 13 nucleotides align to TRBD2. TRBV23-1 is treated as an ORF (open reading frame) with a function not yet certain. The V segment lost 6 bases and the J segment 4 bases; nucleotides outside the gene matches: 8. The CDR3 has 16 amino acids. The CDR3 protein is CASSRGLAGWVETQYF. CDR3 sequence (DNA): TGCGCCAGCAGCCGGGGACTAGCGGGATGGGTAGAGACCCAGTACTTC.

The rearrangement joins TRBV19 to TRBJ1-6; the D is unclear. Trimming stripped 5 bases from V and 9 bases from J, with 17 bases between. The germline CDR1 and CDR2 sequences are LNHDA and SQIVND (reference sequence). The CDR3 has 15 amino acids. DNA of the CDR3: TGTGCCAGTAGTGGAATTGACGGGATGAGTTCACCCCTCCACTTT. It specifies CASSGIDGMSSPLHF.

The J gene is TRBJ2-2, the V gene TRBV5-6, with a weak D call TRBD2 (8 bases). CDR3 length: 16 amino acids. Germline CDR1 SGHDT, CDR2 YYEEEE. Between the trimmed V and J ends, which lost 2 bases and 6 bases, there was a span of 17 bases. CDR3 DNA: TGTGCCAGCAGCTTCGGGACTAGGGGGCGGGCCGGGGAGCTGTTTTTT. It specifies CASSFGTRGRAGELFF.

This clone was counted once. The gene calls are TRBV5-8 and TRBJ1-4; 7 bases are shared with TRBD1. From germline, CDR1 is SGHTS and CDR2 YDEGEE. The CDR3 extends over 16 amino acids. V shed 4 bases and J 5 bases; nucleotides not matched to a gene: 11. CDR3 DNA sequence: TGTGCCAGCAGCCTAGGTGACAGGGCTCGGAATGAAAAACTGTTTTTT. This gives the protein CASSLGDRARNEKLFF.

CDR3 nucleotide sequence: TGTGCCTGGAAGACTAGCGGGGGCCCCATCTACACAGATACGCAGTATTTT. Protein product: CAWKTSGGPIYTDTQYF. V and J are TRBV30 and TRBJ2-3, with TRBD2 matching 12 bases. The CDR3 consists of 17 residues. V lost 4 bases, J lost 2 bases, and 10 bases stayed unmatched. The V gene's germline CDR1 is GTSNPN and CDR2 SVGIG (reference sequence).

This clone was seen a handful of times. The V call is TRBV27, the J call TRBJ2-5, with TRBD1 matching 9 bases. Trimming cost V 4 bases and J 4 bases; bases outside gene matches: 4. The CDR3 extends over 14 amino acids. Germline V gene lookup returns CDR1 MNHEY and CDR2 SMNVEV (reference sequence). The CDR3 reads CASSSGQGIETQYF. DNA for the CDR3: TGTGCCAGCAGTTCCGGACAGGGGATAGAGACCCAGTACTTC.

This sequence joins TRBV19 and TRBJ2-1, with 8 bases identical to TRBD2. The CDR3 contains 15 residues. CDR1 and CDR2 (germline): LNHDA, SQIVND (reference sequence). V was clipped by 2 bases and J by 6 bases; unmatched bases: 6. CDR3 residues: CASSILAGLSNEQFF. The DNA of the CDR3 is TGTGCCAGTAGTATATTAGCGGGGTTAAGCAATGAGCAGTTCTTC.